The present T cell receptor beta chain was sequenced within a study of shared clonotypes between healthy human individuals. Study background: Per donor, CD8 memory used one plate, CD8 naive used two, CD4 memory used three and CD4 naive used three. Whole-study results and caveats: Represented diversity, genetic and exposure-history alike, was limited by few donors.

Trimming at V came to 3 bases and at J to 6 bases, leaving 10 bases not matched to a gene. Germline loops: CDR1 SGHNT, CDR2 YYREEE (reference sequence). The CDR3 has 15 amino acids. As regards this clone: Its antigen is still unknown.

All participating donors were Caucasian adults from Nashville, Tennessee. CD4+ cells yielded CD45RA+ naive and CD45RA-negative memory subsets. Assay used: immunoSEQ multiplex PCR; TCRdb lists only in-frame clones, some missing. The profile shows over a million clones, over 95% of them singletons. The TCR was taken from a man aged 30-40 years in good health. Sample: naive CD4+ T cells sorted from blood. This sample's subset: CD45RA+ positively selected. The chain carries TRBV5-4 and TRBJ2-3; 7 bases match TRBD2. CDR3 loop: CASSSDPIGRDTQYF. The CDR3 region has the DNA TGTGCCAGCAGCTCTGATCCGATCGGGAGGGATACGCAGTATTTT.